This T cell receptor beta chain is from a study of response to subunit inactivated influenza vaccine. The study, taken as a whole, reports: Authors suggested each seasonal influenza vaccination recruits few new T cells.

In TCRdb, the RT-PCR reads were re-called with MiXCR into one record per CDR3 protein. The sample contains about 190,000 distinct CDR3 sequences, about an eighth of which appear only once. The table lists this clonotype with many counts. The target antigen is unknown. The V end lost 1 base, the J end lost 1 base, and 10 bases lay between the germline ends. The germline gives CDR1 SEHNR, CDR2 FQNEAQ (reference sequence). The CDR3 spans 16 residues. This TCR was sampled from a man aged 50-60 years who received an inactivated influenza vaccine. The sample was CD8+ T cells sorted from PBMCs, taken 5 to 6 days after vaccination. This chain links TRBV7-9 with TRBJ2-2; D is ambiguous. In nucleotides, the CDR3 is TGTGCCAGCAGCTTAGTACGTCAGGAGAACACCGGGGAGCTGTTTTTT. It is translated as CASSLVRQENTGELFF.